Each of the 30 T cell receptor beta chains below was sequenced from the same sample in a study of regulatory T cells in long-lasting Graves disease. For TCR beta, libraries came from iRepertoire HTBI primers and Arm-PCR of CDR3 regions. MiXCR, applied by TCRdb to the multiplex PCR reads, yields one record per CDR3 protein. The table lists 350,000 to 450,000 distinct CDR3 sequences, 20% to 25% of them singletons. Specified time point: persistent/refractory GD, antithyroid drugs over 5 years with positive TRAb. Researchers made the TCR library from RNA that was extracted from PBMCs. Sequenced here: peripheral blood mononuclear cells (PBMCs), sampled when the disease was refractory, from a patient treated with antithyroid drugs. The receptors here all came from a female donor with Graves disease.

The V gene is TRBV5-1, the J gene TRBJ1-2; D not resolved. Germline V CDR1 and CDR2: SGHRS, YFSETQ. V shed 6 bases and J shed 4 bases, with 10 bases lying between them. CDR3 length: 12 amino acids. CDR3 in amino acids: CASNPGGYGYTF. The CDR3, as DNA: TGCGCCAGCAACCCGGGAGGCTATGGCTACACCTTC.

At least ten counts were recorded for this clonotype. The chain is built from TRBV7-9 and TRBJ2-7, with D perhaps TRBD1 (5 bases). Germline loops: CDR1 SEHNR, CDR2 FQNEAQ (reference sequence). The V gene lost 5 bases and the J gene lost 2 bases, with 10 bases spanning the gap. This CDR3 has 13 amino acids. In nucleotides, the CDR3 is TGTGCCAGCAGCCGTGGACACCCCTACGAGCAGTACTTC. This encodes CASSRGHPYEQYF.

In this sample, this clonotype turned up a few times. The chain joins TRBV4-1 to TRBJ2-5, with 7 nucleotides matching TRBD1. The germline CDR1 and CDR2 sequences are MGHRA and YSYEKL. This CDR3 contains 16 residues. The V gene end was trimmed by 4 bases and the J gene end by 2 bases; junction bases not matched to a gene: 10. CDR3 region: CASSPSGQALQETQYF. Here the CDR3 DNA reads TGCGCCAGCAGCCCCAGCGGACAGGCTCTACAAGAGACCCAGTACTTC.

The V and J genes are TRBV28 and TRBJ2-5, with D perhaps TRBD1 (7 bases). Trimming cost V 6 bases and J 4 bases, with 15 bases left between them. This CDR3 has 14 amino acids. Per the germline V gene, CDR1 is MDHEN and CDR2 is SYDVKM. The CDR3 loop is CASSRGGGRETQYF. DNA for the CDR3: TGTGCCAGCAGCCGCGGAGGGGGCCGAGAGACCCAGTACTTC.

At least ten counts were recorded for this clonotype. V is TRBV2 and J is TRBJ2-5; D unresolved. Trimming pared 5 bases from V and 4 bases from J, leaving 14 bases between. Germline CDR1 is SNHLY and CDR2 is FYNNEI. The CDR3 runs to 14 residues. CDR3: CASSQSLPRETQYF. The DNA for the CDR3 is TGTGCCAGCAGTCAAAGCCTTCCGCGAGAGACCCAGTACTTC.

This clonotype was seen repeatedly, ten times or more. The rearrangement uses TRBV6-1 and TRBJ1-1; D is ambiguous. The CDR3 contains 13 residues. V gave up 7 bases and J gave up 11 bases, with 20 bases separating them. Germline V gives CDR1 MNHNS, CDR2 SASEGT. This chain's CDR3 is CASTSANSGWAFF. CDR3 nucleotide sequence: TGTGCCAGCACATCCGCCAACTCTGGTTGGGCTTTCTTT.

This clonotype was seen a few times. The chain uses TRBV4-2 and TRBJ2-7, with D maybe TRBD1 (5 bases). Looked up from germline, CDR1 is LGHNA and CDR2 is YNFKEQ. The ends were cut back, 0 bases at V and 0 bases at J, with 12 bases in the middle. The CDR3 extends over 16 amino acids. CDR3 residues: CASSQEQGTSSYEQYF. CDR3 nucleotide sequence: TGTGCCAGCAGCCAAGAGCAGGGTACGAGCTCCTACGAGCAGTACTTC.

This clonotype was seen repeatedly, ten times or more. The CDR3 reads CASSDISGDEQYF. CDR3 DNA: TGTGCCAGCAGTGATATTAGCGGGGACGAGCAGTACTTC. This chain links TRBV2 with TRBJ2-7, with 8 bases matching TRBD2. Germline V gene sequence: CDR1 SNHLY, CDR2 FYNNEI. The junction had 3 bases not matched to a gene; V was cut back by 3 bases and J by 5 bases. The CDR3 runs 13 residues. The whole variable domain, remainder taken from reference TRBV2 and TRBJ2-7, is EPEVTQTPSHQVTQMGQEVILRCVPISNHLYFYWYRQILGQKVEFLVSFYNNEISEKSEIFDDQFSVERPDGSNFTLKIRSTKLEDSAMYFCASSDISGDEQYFGPGTRLTVT.

The DNA for the CDR3 is TGTGCCAGCAGAAGGAGGGCACCAAACACTGAAGCTTTCTTT. Amino acid sequence: CASRRRAPNTEAFF. The rearrangement links TRBV28 to TRBJ1-1, with D hard to call. V was cut by 6 bases and J by 2 bases, with 13 bases left in between. Germline V lookup: CDR1 MDHEN, CDR2 SYDVKM. The CDR3 is 14 residues long.

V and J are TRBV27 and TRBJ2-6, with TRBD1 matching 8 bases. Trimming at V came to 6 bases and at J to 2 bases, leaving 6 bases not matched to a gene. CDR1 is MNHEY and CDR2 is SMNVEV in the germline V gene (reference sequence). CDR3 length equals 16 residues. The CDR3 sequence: CASSFGQGTGANVLTF. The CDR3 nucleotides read TGTGCCAGCAGCTTTGGACAGGGAACTGGGGCCAACGTCCTGACTTTC.

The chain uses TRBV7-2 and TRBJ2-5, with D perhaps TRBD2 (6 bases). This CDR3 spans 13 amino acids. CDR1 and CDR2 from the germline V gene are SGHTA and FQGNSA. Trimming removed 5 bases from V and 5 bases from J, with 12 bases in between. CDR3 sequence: CASSTDYLETQYF. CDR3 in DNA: TGTGCCAGCAGCACGGACTACCTGGAGACCCAGTACTTC.

This CDR3 reads CASSLRQGARETQYF. The CDR3 bases are TGTGCCAGCAGCTTGAGACAGGGGGCTCGGGAGACCCAGTACTTC. The genes are TRBV7-9 and TRBJ2-5; TRBD1 matches at 10 bases. The germline CDR1 and CDR2 sequences are SEHNR and FQNEAQ (reference sequence). Trimming at V came to 3 bases and at J to 5 bases, leaving 6 bases not matched to a gene. CDR3 length: 15 amino acids.

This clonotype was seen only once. CDR3 coding DNA: TGTGCCAGCAGCCACCCGGGGCTCCAACCGGGACAAAGGCCTTACAATGAGCAGTTCTTC. Protein product: CASSHPGLQPGQRPYNEQFF. This chain joins TRBV7-4 and TRBJ2-1, with D possibly TRBD1 on 6 matching bases. V shed 5 bases and J shed 4 bases, with 30 bases lying between them. This CDR3 has 20 amino acids. Germline V gives CDR1 SGHVT, CDR2 SQSDAQ.

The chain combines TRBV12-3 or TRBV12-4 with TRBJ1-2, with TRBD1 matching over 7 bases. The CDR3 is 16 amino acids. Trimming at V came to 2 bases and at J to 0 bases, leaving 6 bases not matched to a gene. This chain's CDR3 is CASSLNPRGPNYGYTF. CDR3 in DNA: TGTGCCAGCAGTTTAAATCCAAGGGGGCCTAACTATGGCTACACCTTC.

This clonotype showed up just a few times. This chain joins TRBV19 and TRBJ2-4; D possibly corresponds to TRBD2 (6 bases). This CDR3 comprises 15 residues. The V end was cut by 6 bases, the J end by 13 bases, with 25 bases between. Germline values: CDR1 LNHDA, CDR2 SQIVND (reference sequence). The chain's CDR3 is CASRTTGLSTGFQYF. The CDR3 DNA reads TGTGCCAGTAGAACAACGGGACTCTCCACAGGCTTCCAGTACTTC.

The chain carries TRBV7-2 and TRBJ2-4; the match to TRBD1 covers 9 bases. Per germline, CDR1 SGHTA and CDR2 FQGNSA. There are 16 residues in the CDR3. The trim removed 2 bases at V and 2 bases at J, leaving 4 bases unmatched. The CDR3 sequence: CASSLTGGITKNIQYF. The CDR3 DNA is TGTGCCAGCAGCTTAACAGGGGGCATAACCAAAAACATTCAGTACTTC.

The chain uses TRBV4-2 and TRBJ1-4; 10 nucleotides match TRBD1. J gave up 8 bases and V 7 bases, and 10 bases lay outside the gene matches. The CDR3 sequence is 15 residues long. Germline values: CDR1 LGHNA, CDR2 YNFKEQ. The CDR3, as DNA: TGTGCCAGCACTTGGGGCGGACAGGGGGAGGAAAAACTGTTTTTT. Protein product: CASTWGGQGEEKLFF.

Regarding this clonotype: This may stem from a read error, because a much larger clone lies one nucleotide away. This CDR3 is CASSLVMNSPPHF. CDR3 bases: TGTGCCAGCAGTTTAGTGATGAATTCACCCCCCCACTTT. The rearrangement joins TRBV28 to TRBJ1-6; D is uncertain. The CDR3 consists of 13 residues. Germline V gene lookup returns CDR1 MDHEN and CDR2 SYDVKM.

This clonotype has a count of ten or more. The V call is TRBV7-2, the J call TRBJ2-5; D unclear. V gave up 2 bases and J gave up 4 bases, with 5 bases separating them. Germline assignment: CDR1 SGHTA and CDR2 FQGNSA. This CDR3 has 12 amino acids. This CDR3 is CASSLPLETQYF. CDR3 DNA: TGTGCCAGCAGCTTACCGCTAGAGACCCAGTACTTC.

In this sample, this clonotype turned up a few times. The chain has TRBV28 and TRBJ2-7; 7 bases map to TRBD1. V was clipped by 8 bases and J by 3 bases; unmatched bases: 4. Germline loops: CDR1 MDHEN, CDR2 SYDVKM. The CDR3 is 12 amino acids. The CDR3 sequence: CASQGQRYEQYF. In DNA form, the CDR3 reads TGTGCCAGCCAGGGACAGCGCTACGAGCAGTACTTC.

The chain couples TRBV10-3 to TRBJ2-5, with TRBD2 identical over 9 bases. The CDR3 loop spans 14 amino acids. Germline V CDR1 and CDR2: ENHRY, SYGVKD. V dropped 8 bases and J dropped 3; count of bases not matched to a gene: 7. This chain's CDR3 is CAIHSGGREETQYF. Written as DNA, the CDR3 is TGTGCCATCCATAGCGGGGGAAGGGAAGAGACCCAGTACTTC.

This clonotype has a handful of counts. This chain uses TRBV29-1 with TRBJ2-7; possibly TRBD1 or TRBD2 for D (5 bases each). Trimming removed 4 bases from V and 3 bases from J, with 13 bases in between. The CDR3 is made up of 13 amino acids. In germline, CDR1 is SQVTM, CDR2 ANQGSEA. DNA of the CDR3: TGCAGCGTTGCCCGGGACGCTGACTACGAGCAGTACTTC. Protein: CSVARDADYEQYF.

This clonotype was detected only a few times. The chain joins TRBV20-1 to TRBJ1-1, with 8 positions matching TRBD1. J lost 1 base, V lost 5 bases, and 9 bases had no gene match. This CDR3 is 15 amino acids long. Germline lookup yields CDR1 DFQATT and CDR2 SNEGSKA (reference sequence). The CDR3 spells CSARDRQGSNTEAFF. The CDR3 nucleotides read TGCAGTGCTCGGGACAGACAGGGGTCGAACACTGAAGCTTTCTTT.

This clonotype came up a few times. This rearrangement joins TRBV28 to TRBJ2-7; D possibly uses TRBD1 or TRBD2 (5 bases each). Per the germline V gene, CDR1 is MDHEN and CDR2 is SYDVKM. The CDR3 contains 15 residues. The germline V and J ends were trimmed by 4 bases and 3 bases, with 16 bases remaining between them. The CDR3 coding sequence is TGTGCCAGCAGTTCGGTCGACGGGGACGGCTACGAGCAGTACTTC. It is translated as CASSSVDGDGYEQYF.

In DNA form, the CDR3 reads TGTGCCAGTAGTTGGGGAGGAAGAGAGACCCAGTACTTC. Translated, it gives CASSWGGRETQYF. The chain is built from TRBV19 and TRBJ2-5, with D perhaps TRBD2 (6 bases). Germline V lookup: CDR1 LNHDA, CDR2 SQIVND (reference sequence). Trimming cost V 5 bases and J 4 bases, with 11 bases left between them. The length of the CDR3 is 13 residues.

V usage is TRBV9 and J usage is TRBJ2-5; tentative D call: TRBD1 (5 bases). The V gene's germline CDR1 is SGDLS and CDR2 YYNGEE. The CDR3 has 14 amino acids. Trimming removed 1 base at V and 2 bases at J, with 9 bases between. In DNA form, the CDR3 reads TGTGCCAGCAGCGTAAGACAGTTACAAGAGACCCAGTACTTC. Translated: CASSVRQLQETQYF.

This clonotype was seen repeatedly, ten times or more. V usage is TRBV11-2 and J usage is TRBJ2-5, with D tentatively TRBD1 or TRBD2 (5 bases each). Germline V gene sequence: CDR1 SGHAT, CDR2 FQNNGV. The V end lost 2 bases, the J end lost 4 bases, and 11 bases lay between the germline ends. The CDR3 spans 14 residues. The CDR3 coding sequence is TGTGCCAGCAGCTTACAGGGCGGGCCAGAGACCCAGTACTTC. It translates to CASSLQGGPETQYF.

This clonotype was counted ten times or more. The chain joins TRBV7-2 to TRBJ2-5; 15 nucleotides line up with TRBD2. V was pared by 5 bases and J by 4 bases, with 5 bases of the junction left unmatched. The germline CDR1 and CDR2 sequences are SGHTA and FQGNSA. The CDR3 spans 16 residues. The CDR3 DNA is TGTGCCAGCAGCAAACCGGGACTAGCGGGAGGAGAGACCCAGTACTTC. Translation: CASSKPGLAGGETQYF.

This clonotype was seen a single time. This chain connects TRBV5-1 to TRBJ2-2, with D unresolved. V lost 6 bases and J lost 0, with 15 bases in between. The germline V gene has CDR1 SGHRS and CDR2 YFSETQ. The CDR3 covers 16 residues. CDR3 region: CASNYNPNANTGELFF. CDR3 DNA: TGCGCCAGCAATTACAATCCTAACGCGAACACCGGGGAGCTGTTTTTT.

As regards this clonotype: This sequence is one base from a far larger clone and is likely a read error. The CDR3 reads CASSQRTSFQETQYF. CDR3 sequence (DNA): TGTGCCAGCAGTCAGCGCACAAGTTTCCAAGAGACCCAGTACTTC. The gene calls are TRBV28 and TRBJ2-7; no clear D. The DNA matches TRBJ2-5 better at its end, which makes the J call doubtful. CDR1 MDHEN and CDR2 SYDVKM come from the germline V gene. CDR3 length: 15 residues.